This T cell receptor beta chain was recovered during a study of blood T cell repertoires in COVID-19. Overall study context: Some COVID-19 samples were acute and others convalescent; all came from the United States, Italy and Spain. T cells, B-cell-depleted T cells, or PBMCs supplied cDNA or gDNA.

This CDR3 has 15 residues. Between the trimmed V and J ends, which lost 0 bases and 2 bases, there was a span of 11 bases. Per the germline V gene, CDR1 is SEHNR and CDR2 is FQNEAQ (reference sequence). In the original processing: Estimation of nucleated cell counts relied on the amplification of reference gene primers. Profiling relied on immunoSEQ multiplex PCR, and the TCRdb table lists in-frame clones only, not all of them. The D gene and trimming were derived from the DNA, and the V and J assignments and clone size from that table. The sample lists some 46,000 clones; under 85% were seen once. The sequence was obtained from a man in his sixties with active COVID-19. Sequencing was performed on peripheral blood. V and J are TRBV7-9 and TRBJ2-7; the D gene is possibly TRBD2 (6 bases). The CDR3: CASSLAQGGTYEQYF. The DNA for the CDR3 is TGTGCCAGCAGCTTAGCGCAGGGCGGGACCTACGAGCAGTACTTC.